These 11 T cell receptor beta chains were sequenced from one sample in a study of blood T cell repertoires in COVID-19. The protocol was immunoSEQ multiplex PCR, while the TCRdb copy is restricted to in-frame clones and leaves out a portion. Here the sample spans tens of thousands of clones, approximately 85% being singletons. The sequenced sample consisted of peripheral blood. The receptors originated from a human donor in a cohort sampled during active COVID-19.

The chain has TRBV19 and TRBJ2-1; TRBD2 matches 11 bases. Trimming took 5 bases from V and 5 from J; bases not matched to a gene: 8. Per germline, CDR1 LNHDA and CDR2 SQIVND (reference sequence). The CDR3 is 16 amino acids. In DNA, the CDR3 is TGTGCCAGTAGTCCTTCTAGCGGGGGGCCCAACAATGAGCAGTTCTTC. It encodes CASSPSSGGPNNEQFF.

The gene calls are TRBV28 and TRBJ1-3; possible D gene TRBD1, 5 bases. Germline CDR1 is MDHEN and CDR2 is SYDVKM. V gave up 8 bases and J gave up 2 bases, with 19 bases separating them. CDR3 size: 16 residues. This CDR3 reads CASRSNAGGTGNTIYF. In nucleotides, the CDR3 is TGTGCCAGCCGCTCTAACGCGGGGGGGACTGGAAACACCATATATTTT.

This chain joins TRBV2 and TRBJ2-5; 7 nucleotides line up with TRBD1. Germline assignment: CDR1 SNHLY and CDR2 FYNNEI. CDR3 size: 13 residues. Trimming removed 4 bases from V and 3 bases from J; junction bases left unmatched: 2. CDR3 loop: CASSAGTEETQYF. The CDR3 nucleotides read TGTGCCAGCAGTGCCGGGACAGAAGAGACCCAGTACTTC.

The CDR3 DNA is TGCGCCAGCAGCTTTGGGACTAGCGGGAGGGCCGGCACCGGGGAGCTGTTTTTT. Translation: CASSFGTSGRAGTGELFF. The V gene is TRBV5-1, the J gene TRBJ2-2; 16 nucleotides agree with TRBD2. This CDR3 has 18 residues. Germline V CDR1 and CDR2: SGHRS, YFSETQ. V gave up 2 bases and J gave up 4 bases; unmatched junction bases: 5.

The J gene is TRBJ2-1, the V gene TRBV24-1, with D possibly TRBD1 on 6 matching bases. This CDR3 has 15 amino acids. Germline CDR1 KGHDR, CDR2 SFDVKD. V lost 3 bases and J lost 2, with 10 bases in between. CDR3 nucleotide sequence: TGTGCCACCAGTGATCCGGACAGACCCTACAATGAGCAGTTCTTC. Residues: CATSDPDRPYNEQFF.

This chain links TRBV6-1 with TRBJ2-2; D may be TRBD1 (6 bases). The CDR3 is made up of 16 amino acids. CDR1 is MNHNS and CDR2 is SASEGT in the germline V gene. V lost 2 bases and J lost 4, with 14 bases in between. DNA for the CDR3: TGTGCCAGCAGTGAAAAGACAGGCCAGACCACCGGGGAGCTGTTTTTT. It codes for CASSEKTGQTTGELFF.

The chain has TRBV21-1 and TRBJ1-3. TRBV21-1 is recorded as a pseudogene. The CDR3 is 11 amino acids. CDR3 protein: CAMYSGNTIYF. CDR3 DNA sequence: TGTGCCATGTACTCTGGAAACACCATATATTTT.

This clone has a single count. The J gene is TRBJ1-1, the V gene TRBV2; TRBD1 aligns across 8 bases. This CDR3 comprises 15 residues. Germline loops: CDR1 SNHLY, CDR2 FYNNEI. J was trimmed by 1 base and V by 2 bases; bases with no gene match: 3. DNA of the CDR3: TGTGCCAGCAGTGAATGGGGACAGGAGAACACTGAAGCTTTCTTT. Protein: CASSEWGQENTEAFF.

CDR3 sequence reads: CASSVGQGSTGELFF. In DNA, the CDR3 is TGTGCCAGCAGCGTAGGACAGGGGAGCACCGGGGAGCTGTTTTTT. The V and J genes are TRBV9 and TRBJ2-2; 8 bases match TRBD1. The CDR3 totals 15 residues. After removal of 0 bases from V and 4 bases from J, the junction contained 2 bases not matched to a gene. Germline CDR1 reads SGDLS; CDR2 reads YYNGEE.

The V call is TRBV30, the J call TRBJ2-3; 12 bases agree with TRBD2. The V gene's germline CDR1 is GTSNPN and CDR2 SVGIG (reference sequence). The V segment lost 1 base and the J segment 0 bases; nucleotides outside the gene matches: 2. This CDR3 has 16 amino acids. The CDR3 DNA follows: TGTGCCTGGAGTGGTCTAGCGGGAGGGAGCACAGATACGCAGTATTTT. Translated, it gives CAWSGLAGGSTDTQYF.

V gene TRBV9 combines with J gene TRBJ2-7, with TRBD1 matching 7 bases. Germline CDR1 is SGDLS and CDR2 is YYNGEE. The V segment lost 3 bases and the J segment 5 bases; nucleotides outside the gene matches: 11. This CDR3 comprises 15 residues. CDR3 sequence reads: CASSARWGQGDEQYF. CDR3 nucleotides: TGTGCCAGCAGCGCTCGTTGGGGGCAGGGGGACGAGCAGTACTTC.